The clone carrying this TCR beta chain was counted once. Its antigen remains unidentified. The data stem from a study of T cell responses to AZD1222 COVID-19 vaccine. Overall study results and limits: Baseline serostatus was positive in only a handful of AZD1222 recipients. White British ancestry dominated among donors, who included more females, and clonal diversity was possibly underestimated. The peak T cell response came first, and repertoires were sampled only after it.

CDR3 length equals 13 residues. Per germline, CDR1 SGHAT and CDR2 FQDESV (reference sequence). The V gene lost 5 bases and the J gene lost 1 base, with 7 bases spanning the gap. Libraries were prepared by immunoSEQ multiplex PCR; TCRdb keeps only in-frame clonotypes and omits some of them. The sample has around 180,000 clones, 87% seen once; the top ten hold less than 3%. The sequence was collected from an adult in good health. The specimen was peripheral blood, collected on day 0 of MenACWY control vaccination. J is TRBJ2-3 and V is TRBV11-1; D ambiguous. Here the CDR3 DNA reads TGTGCCAGCAGCCCGACGGGCACAGATACGCAGTATTTT. This codes for CASSPTGTDTQYF.